One T cell receptor beta chain is described in this entry. Its antigen is still unknown. Through a sample-barcoded 5' primer and a J-beta primer mix, a second PCR was run for 7 to 11 cycles. TCRdb re-called the 5' RACE reads with MiXCR, one entry per CDR3 protein. The repertoire holds about 640,000 distinct CDR3 sequences, roughly 58% seen once, with over 30% in the top ten. These data are taken from a study of blood T cells in healthy people across ages. General study findings and limits: Total diversity from one million sequenced T cells was likely underestimated. Per million T cells, TCR beta diversity dropped roughly linearly as age increased.

The sequence derives from a man aged 55 to 70 in good health. The sequencing sample was made of blood.

The DNA of the CDR3 is TGCGCCAGCAGCGCCGGGGACCTCGTAGAATCAACTAATGAAAAACTGTTTTTT. Residues: CASSAGDLVESTNEKLFF. The chain is built from TRBV5-1 and TRBJ1-4; D is perhaps TRBD1 (5 bases). The CDR3 covers 18 residues. V lost 4 bases and J 0 bases, leaving 19 bases between the germline ends. Germline V lookup: CDR1 SGHRS, CDR2 YFSETQ.